This passage covers 15 T cell receptor beta chains from one sample sequenced in a study of blood T cell repertoires in COVID-19. Libraries were prepared by immunoSEQ multiplex PCR; TCRdb keeps only in-frame clonotypes and omits some of them. This sample has hundreds of thousands of clones; approximately 86% occur once, and the top ten carry around 7.9%. The material sequenced was PBMCs or T cells enriched from blood (not recorded which). The source is a woman aged 60-70 years who had recovered from COVID-19.

V and J are TRBV9 and TRBJ2-3; no firm D call. Germline-derived CDR1 and CDR2 are SGDLS and YYNGEE. The CDR3 has 15 amino acids. Trimming left V 2 bases short and J 2 bases short, with 12 bases between. In nucleotides, the CDR3 is TGTGCCAGCAGCGTCACTACCCATACCACAGATACGCAGTATTTT. Translating it yields CASSVTTHTTDTQYF.

CDR3 in DNA: TGTGCCAGCTTCTACGCCCAGGGAACTGAAGCTTTCTTT. This gives the protein CASFYAQGTEAFF. The chain recombines TRBV27 with TRBJ1-1; tentative D call: TRBD1 (5 bases). Germline CDR1 MNHEY, CDR2 SMNVEV (reference sequence). The CDR3 has 13 residues. V lost 8 bases and J 5 bases, leaving 15 bases between the germline ends.

The chain recombines TRBV3-1 (or the pseudogene TRBV3-2) with TRBJ1-3; D unclear. Germline V gives CDR1 LGHDT, CDR2 YNNKEL (reference sequence). The CDR3 extends over 13 amino acids. V dropped 2 bases and J dropped 1 base, with 3 bases sitting between them. The CDR3 DNA reads TGTGCCAGCAGCCAACTTTCTGGAAACACCATATATTTT. As protein: CASSQLSGNTIYF.

The V call is TRBV4-1, the J call TRBJ2-3, with D unresolved. The CDR3 consists of 13 residues. The germline V gene has CDR1 MGHRA and CDR2 YSYEKL. With 0 bases removed from V and 6 bases from J, the gap between germline ends came to 7 bases. Here the CDR3 reads CASSQESWDTQYF. The CDR3 DNA reads as TGCGCCAGCAGCCAAGAAAGCTGGGATACGCAGTATTTT.

CDR3 DNA: TGCGCCAGCAGTGATTTCTTTGTTTGGGGACAGGGAGACACTGAAGCTTTCTTT. The encoded protein is CASSDFFVWGQGDTEAFF. This chain connects TRBV10-2 to TRBJ1-1, with 9 bases identical to TRBD1. Germline V gives CDR1 WSHSY, CDR2 SAAADI. The CDR3 runs 18 residues. With 3 bases clipped from V and 3 bases from J, the junction kept 14 bases outside the gene matches.

The chain carries TRBV6-5 and TRBJ2-7, with 7 bases that match TRBD2. V was clipped by 7 bases and J by 3 bases; unmatched bases: 6. This CDR3 has 13 residues. Germline-derived CDR1 and CDR2 are MNHEY and SVGAGI. The CDR3 loop is CASTGGNGYEQYF. DNA for the CDR3: TGTGCCAGCACCGGGGGGAACGGCTACGAGCAGTACTTC.

The J gene is TRBJ1-6, the V gene TRBV6-1; D may be TRBD1 (5 bases). This CDR3 contains 16 residues. V was cut by 1 base and J by 6 bases, with 13 bases left in between. The V gene's germline CDR1 is MNHNS and CDR2 SASEGT. CDR3 sequence (DNA): TGTGCCAGCAGTGAAGAAGCGGGGCTCCTTAATTCACCCCTCCACTTT. Protein: CASSEEAGLLNSPLHF.

CDR3 sequence: CATSDPPSTGELFF. DNA for the CDR3: TGTGCCACCAGTGACCCCCCGTCCACCGGGGAGCTGTTTTTT. J is TRBJ2-2 and V is TRBV24-1; D remains ambiguous. There are 14 residues in the CDR3. Trimming stripped 4 bases from V and 4 bases from J, with 9 bases between. Germline-derived CDR1 and CDR2 are KGHDR and SFDVKD.

The rearrangement links TRBV29-1 to TRBJ2-2; a weak D match, TRBD1 (6 bases). The CDR3 is 12 residues long. Germline CDR1 reads SQVTM; CDR2 reads ANQGSEA. V lost 6 bases and J lost 4, with 9 bases in between. The CDR3 coding sequence is TGCAGCGTCGAGACAGGCACCGGGGAGCTGTTTTTT. It yields the protein CSVETGTGELFF.

The chain uses TRBV19 and TRBJ2-4, with 8 nucleotides matching TRBD1. Germline V gene data show CDR1 as LNHDA and CDR2 as SQIVND (reference sequence). Trimming at V came to 1 base and at J to 7 bases, leaving 3 bases not matched to a gene. The CDR3 has 14 amino acids. CDR3: CASSIGGDRNIQYF. The CDR3 DNA reads TGTGCCAGTAGTATAGGAGGGGACAGGAACATTCAGTACTTC.

This chain joins TRBV10-3 and TRBJ1-1, with 8 bases identical to TRBD1. The CDR3 is made up of 13 amino acids. The V gene's germline CDR1 is ENHRY and CDR2 SYGVKD. J gave up 7 bases and V 7 bases, and 8 bases lay outside the gene matches. CDR3 sequence reads: CAITSDRVLEAFF. The DNA of the CDR3 is TGTGCCATCACTTCGGACAGGGTCCTTGAAGCTTTCTTT.

The chain recombines TRBV10-3 with TRBJ1-6; D is undetermined. Germline-derived CDR1 and CDR2 are ENHRY and SYGVKD. The V and J ends lost 6 bases and 3 bases respectively, with 3 bases between them. The CDR3 spans 12 residues. CDR3 in amino acids: CAIRSYNSPLHF. CDR3 DNA sequence: TGTGCCATCAGGAGCTATAATTCACCCCTCCACTTT.

The CDR3 loop is CATSAPGGANTGELFF. The CDR3 DNA follows: TGTGCCACCAGTGCCCCAGGGGGCGCAAACACCGGGGAGCTGTTTTTT. V and J are TRBV24-1 and TRBJ2-2, with TRBD1 matching 8 bases. The V segment lost 5 bases and the J segment 2 bases; nucleotides outside the gene matches: 6. CDR1 and CDR2 from the germline V gene are KGHDR and SFDVKD. CDR3 size: 16 residues.

The V gene is TRBV10-1, the J gene TRBJ2-2, with D possibly being TRBD1 (5 bases). The germline V gene encodes CDR1 WNHNN and CDR2 SYGVQD (reference sequence). With 6 bases removed from V and 8 bases from J, the gap between germline ends came to 19 bases. This CDR3 is built from 15 residues. The CDR3 bases are TGCGCCAGCAGGAACAACCCGGACACACTTGGGGAGCTGTTTTTT. This sequence encodes CASRNNPDTLGELFF.

This clone was observed a single time. The chain combines TRBV7-8 with TRBJ2-7; D is perhaps TRBD1 (6 bases). V gave up 0 bases and J gave up 6 bases, with 12 bases separating them. Germline-derived CDR1 and CDR2 are SGHVS and FQNEAQ. This CDR3 spans 14 amino acids. The CDR3, as DNA: TGTGCCAGCAGCTTAGCGGGGGCCGGAGGCGAGCAGTACTTC. It specifies CASSLAGAGGEQYF.